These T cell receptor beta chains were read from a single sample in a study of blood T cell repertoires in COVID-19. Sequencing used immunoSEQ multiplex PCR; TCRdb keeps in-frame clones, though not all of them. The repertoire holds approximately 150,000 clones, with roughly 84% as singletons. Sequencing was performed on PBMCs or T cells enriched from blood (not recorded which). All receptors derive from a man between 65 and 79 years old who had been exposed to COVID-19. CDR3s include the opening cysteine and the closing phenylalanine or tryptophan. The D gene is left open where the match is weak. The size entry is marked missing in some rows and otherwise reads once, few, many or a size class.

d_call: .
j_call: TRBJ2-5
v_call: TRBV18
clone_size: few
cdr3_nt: TGTGCCAGCTCACGTCCCGGCCAATTGCGGGAGACCCAGTACTTC
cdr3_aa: CASSRPGQLRETQYF

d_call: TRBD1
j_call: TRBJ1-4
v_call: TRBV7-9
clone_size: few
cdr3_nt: TGTGCCAGCAGCCCCGGTGGCAGGGGGTTAAGGACTAATGAAAAACTGTTTTTT
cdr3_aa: CASSPGGRGLRTNEKLFF

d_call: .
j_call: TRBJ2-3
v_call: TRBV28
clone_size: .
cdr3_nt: TGTGCCAGCACCTTGGGGGGTCACACAGATACGCAGTATTTT
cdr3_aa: CASTLGGHTDTQYF

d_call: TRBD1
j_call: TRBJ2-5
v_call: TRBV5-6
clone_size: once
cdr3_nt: TGTGCCAGCAGCTTCCGGACAGGGGTAGGTGAGACCCAGTACTTC
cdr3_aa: CASSFRTGVGETQYF

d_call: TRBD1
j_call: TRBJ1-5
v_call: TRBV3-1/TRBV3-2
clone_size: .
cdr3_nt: TGTGCCAGCAGTGGGACAGGGGATCAGCCCCAGCATTTT
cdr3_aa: CASSGTGDQPQHF

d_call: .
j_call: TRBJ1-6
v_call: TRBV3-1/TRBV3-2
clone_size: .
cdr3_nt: TGTGCCAGCGGAAGGGGGACCGCTCGACAGAGCCTGAGCTCCTATAATTCACCCCTCCACTTT
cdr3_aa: CASGRGTARQSLSSYNSPLHF

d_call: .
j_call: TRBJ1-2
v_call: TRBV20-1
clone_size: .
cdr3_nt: TGCAGTGCTTCGGACAACGATGGCTACACCTTC
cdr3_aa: CSASDNDGYTF

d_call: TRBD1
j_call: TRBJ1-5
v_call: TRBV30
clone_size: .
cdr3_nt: TGTGCCTGGAGTGGACAGGGAAGCAATCAGCCCCAGCATTTT
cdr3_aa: CAWSGQGSNQPQHF

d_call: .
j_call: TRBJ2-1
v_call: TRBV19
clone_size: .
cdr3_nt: TGTGCCAGTAGTATACCCACACAGGGCTGGGGCAATGAGCAGTTCTTC
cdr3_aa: CASSIPTQGWGNEQFF

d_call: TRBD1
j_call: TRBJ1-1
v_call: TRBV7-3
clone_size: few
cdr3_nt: TGTGCCAGCAGCTTAGACAGGGGCGGGGGCACTGAAGCTTTCTTT
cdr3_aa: CASSLDRGGGTEAFF

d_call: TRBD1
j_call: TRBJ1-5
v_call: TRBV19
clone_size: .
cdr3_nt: TGTGCCAGTAGTAGGACAGGGGTTCAGCCCCAGCATTTT
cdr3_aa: CASSRTGVQPQHF

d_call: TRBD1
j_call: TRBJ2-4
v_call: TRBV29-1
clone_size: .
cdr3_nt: TGCAGCGTTGAAGATACAGGGGGCGTATGTTACTTC
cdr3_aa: CSVEDTGGVCYF

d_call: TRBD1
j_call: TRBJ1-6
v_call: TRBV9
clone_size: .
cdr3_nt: TGTGCCAGCAGCGCACAGGGGGAAAAGTCACCCCTCCACTTT
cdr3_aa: CASSAQGEKSPLHF

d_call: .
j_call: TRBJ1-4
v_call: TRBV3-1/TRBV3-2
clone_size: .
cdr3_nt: TGTGCCAGCAGCCAAAGTTCGGGGGTAACTAATGAAAAACTGTTTTTT
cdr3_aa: CASSQSSGVTNEKLFF

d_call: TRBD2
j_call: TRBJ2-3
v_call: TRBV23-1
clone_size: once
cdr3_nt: TGCGCCAGCAGTCAGGGGATTAGCGGGGGGCGTGGAGTGGCAGATACGCAGTATTTT
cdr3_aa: CASSQGISGGRGVADTQYF

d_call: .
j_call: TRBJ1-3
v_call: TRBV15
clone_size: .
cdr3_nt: TGTGCCACCAGCCCCTCACCGGGCGCCGGAGGCACCATATATTTT
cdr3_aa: CATSPSPGAGGTIYF

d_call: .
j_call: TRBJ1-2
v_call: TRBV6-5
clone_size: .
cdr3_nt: TGTGCCAGCAGTTACTCGATATCGGGAAACTATGGCTACACCTTC
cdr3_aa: CASSYSISGNYGYTF

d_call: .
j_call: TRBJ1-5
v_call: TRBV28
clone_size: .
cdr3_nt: TGTGCCAGCAGACGATCCGACAGAAGCAATCAGCCCCAGCATTTT
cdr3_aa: CASRRSDRSNQPQHF

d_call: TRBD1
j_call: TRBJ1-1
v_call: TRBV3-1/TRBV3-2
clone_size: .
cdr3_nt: TGTGCCAGCAGCCAAGAGTCACGGGGCCTCAGGGGGGTAGACACTGAAGCTTTCTTT
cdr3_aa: CASSQESRGLRGVDTEAFF

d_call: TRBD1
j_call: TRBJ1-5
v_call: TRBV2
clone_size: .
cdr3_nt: TGTGCCAGCATGATGACAGGGAGTCAGCCCCAGCATTTT
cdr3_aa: CASMMTGSQPQHF

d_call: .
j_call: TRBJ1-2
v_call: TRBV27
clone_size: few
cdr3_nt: TGTGCCAGCAGTTCATCTAGGACAGACAACTATGGCTACACCTTC
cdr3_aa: CASSSSRTDNYGYTF

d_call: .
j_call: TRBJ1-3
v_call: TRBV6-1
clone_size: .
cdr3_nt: TGTGCCAGCAGTGAAGCTTTAGGAGGGGTTGCTGGAAACACCATATATTTT
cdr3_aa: CASSEALGGVAGNTIYF

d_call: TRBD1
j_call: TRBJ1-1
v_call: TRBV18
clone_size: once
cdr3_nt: TGTGCCAGCTCACCGGACAGGGTTCGGGCGACCACTGAAGCTTTCTTT
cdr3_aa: CASSPDRVRATTEAFF

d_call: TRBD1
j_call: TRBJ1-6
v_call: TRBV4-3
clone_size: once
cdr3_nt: TGCGCCAGCAGCCAAGGACAGGGGGAGAATTCACCCCTCCACTTT
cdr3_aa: CASSQGQGENSPLHF

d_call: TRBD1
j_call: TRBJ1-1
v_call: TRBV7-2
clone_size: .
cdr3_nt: TGTGCCAGCAGATCTGGACAGGTCATGAACACTGAAGCTTTCTTT
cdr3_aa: CASRSGQVMNTEAFF

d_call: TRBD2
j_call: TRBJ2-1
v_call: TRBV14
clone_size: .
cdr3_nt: TGTGCCAGCAGCCGCCTGACTAGCGGGACGGAAAATGAGCAGTTCTTC
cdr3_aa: CASSRLTSGTENEQFF

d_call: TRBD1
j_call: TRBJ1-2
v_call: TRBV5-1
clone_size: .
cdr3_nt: TGCGCCAGCAGCGGAGGGGGCGGCTACACCTTC
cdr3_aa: CASSGGGGYTF

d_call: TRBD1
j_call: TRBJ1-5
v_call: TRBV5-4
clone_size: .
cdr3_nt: TGTGCCAGCAGCACGGGACAGAGGCAGCCCCAGCATTTT
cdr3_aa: CASSTGQRQPQHF

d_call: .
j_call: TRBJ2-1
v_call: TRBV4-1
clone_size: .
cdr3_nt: TGCGCCAGCAGCCAAGAAGGGGCCGGACAGCTTTACTACAATGAGCAGTTCTTC
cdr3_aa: CASSQEGAGQLYYNEQFF

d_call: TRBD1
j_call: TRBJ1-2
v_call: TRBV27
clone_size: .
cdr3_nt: TGTGCCAGCAGTTTTAGGACAGGTGGCAACGGCTACACCTTC
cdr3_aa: CASSFRTGGNGYTF

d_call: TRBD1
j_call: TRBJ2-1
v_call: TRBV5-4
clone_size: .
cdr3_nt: TGTGCCAGCAGCTTGACAGGGGGGAATGAGCAGTTCTTC
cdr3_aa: CASSLTGGNEQFF

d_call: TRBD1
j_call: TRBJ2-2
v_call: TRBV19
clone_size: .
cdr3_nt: TGTGCCAGTAGTAGGGGACAGGCGAACACCGGGGAGCTGTTTTTT
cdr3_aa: CASSRGQANTGELFF

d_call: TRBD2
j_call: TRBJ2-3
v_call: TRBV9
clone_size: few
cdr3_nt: TGTGCCAGCAGCGTAGGTAATAGCGGGGGCACAGATACGCAGTATTTT
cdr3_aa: CASSVGNSGGTDTQYF

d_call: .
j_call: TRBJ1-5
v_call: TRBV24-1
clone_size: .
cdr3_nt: TGTGCCACCAGTGGAGATAGCAATCAGCCCCAGCATTTT
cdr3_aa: CATSGDSNQPQHF

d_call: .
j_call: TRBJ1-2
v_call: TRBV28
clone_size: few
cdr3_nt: TGTGCCAGCCAATCCTCTCTTGGGGGAGGGGGGCACTATGGCTACACCTTC
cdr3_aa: CASQSSLGGGGHYGYTF

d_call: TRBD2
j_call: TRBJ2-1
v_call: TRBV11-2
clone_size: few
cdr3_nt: TGTGCCAGCACCTTAAGTACGGGGGGGACTCGCACCTACAATGAGCAGTTCTTC
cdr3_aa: CASTLSTGGTRTYNEQFF

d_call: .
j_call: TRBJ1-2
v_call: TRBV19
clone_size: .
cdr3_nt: TGTGCCAGTAGTCTTCAGGGGCTACTGGGTAATGGCTACACCTTC
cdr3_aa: CASSLQGLLGNGYTF

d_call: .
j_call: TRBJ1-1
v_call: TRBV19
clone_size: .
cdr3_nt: TGTGCCAGTAGCCTATATAGTAACACTGAAGCTTTCTTT
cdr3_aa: CASSLYSNTEAFF

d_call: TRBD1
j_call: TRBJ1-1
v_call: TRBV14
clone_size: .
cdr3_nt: TGTGCCAGCAGCCCAGGGGGATACGGGAACACTGAAGCTTTCTTT
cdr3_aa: CASSPGGYGNTEAFF

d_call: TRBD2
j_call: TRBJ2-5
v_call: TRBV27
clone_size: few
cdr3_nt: TGTGCCAGCAGTCCCCGGGGACTAGCGGGGCTAGAGACCCAGTACTTC
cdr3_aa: CASSPRGLAGLETQYF

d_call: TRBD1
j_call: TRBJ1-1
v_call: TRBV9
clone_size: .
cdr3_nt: TGTGCCAGCAGCCAAAAAAATGACAGGGTGGGGACTGAAGCTTTCTTT
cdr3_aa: CASSQKNDRVGTEAFF

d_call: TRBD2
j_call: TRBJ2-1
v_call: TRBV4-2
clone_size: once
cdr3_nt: TGTGCCAGCAACCAAGCGGGGGGGCCCGACAATGAGCAGTTCTTC
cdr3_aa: CASNQAGGPDNEQFF

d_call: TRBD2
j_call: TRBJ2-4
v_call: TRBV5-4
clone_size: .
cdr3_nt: TGTGCCAGCAGCTTGGCCAGCGGGGCAACAGAAAACATTCAGTACTTC
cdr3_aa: CASSLASGATENIQYF

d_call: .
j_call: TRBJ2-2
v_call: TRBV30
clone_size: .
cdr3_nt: TGTGCCTACGCTGCGGGGAGGAACACCGGGGAGCTGTTTTTT
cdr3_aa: CAYAAGRNTGELFF

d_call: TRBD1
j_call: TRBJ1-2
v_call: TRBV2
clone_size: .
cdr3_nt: TGTGCCAGTCCAGGGACAGGGATCTATGGCTACACCTTC
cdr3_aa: CASPGTGIYGYTF

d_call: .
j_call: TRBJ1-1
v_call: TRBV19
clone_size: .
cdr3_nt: TGTGCCAGTAGTATCGATAGGAGGGGGAACACTGAAGCTTTCTTT
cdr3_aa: CASSIDRRGNTEAFF

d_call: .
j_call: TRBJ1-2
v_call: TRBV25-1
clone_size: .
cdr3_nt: TGTGCCAGCAGTGAATATTCCGTTAACTATGGCTACACCTTC
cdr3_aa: CASSEYSVNYGYTF

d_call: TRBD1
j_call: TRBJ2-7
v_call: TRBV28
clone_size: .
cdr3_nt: TGTGCCAGCAGTCAAACTACAGGGGCCTACGAGCAGTACTTC
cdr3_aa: CASSQTTGAYEQYF

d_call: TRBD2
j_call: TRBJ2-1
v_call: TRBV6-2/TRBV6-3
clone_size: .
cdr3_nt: TGTGCCAGCAGTTACGGACTCGCGGGGGGGTACAATGAGCAGTTCTTC
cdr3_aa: CASSYGLAGGYNEQFF

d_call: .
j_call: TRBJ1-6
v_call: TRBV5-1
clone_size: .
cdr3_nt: TGCGCCAGCAGCTTAGGGGCAGGGGCGAGAAATTCACCCCTCCACTTT
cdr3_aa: CASSLGAGARNSPLHF

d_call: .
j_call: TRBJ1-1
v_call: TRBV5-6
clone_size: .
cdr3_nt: TGTGCCAGCAGCAGAAGGAAATCTAGCTGGAACACTGAAGCTTTCTTT
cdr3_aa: CASSRRKSSWNTEAFF

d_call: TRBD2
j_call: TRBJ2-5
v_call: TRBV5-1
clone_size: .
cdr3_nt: TGCGCCAGCAGCTTGGGTGTTAGCGGGGGTTCCTTGGAGACCCAGTACTTC
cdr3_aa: CASSLGVSGGSLETQYF

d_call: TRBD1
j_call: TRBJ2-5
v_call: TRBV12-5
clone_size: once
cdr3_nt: TGTGCTAGTGGTTTGGGGACAGGAGAGACCCAGTACTTC
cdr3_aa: CASGLGTGETQYF